This entry features one TCR beta chain sequence. PCR involved 60 Vbeta and 13 Jbeta primers. Profiling relied on immunoSEQ multiplex PCR, and the TCRdb table lists in-frame clones only, not all of them. The repertoire consists of roughly 290,000 clones, with around 80% occurring once and the leading ten covering roughly 0.3%. This entry is derived from a study of cytomegalovirus exposure and HLA in healthy donors. Per the germline V gene, CDR1 is MDHEN and CDR2 is SYDVKM. V gave up 2 bases and J gave up 5 bases; unmatched junction bases: 0. The CDR3 covers 13 residues. The source is a girl aged 2-10 years in good health and CMV-seronegative. The chain employs TRBV28 and TRBJ2-1; 7 nucleotides agree with TRBD2. The source material was PBMCs. CDR3 in amino acids: CASSLAGDNEQFF. The CDR3 region has the DNA TGTGCCAGCAGTTTAGCGGGAGACAATGAGCAGTTCTTC.